One and the same sample provided the 27 T cell receptor beta chains below, sequenced in a study of blood T cell repertoires in COVID-19. The protocol was immunoSEQ multiplex PCR, while the TCRdb copy is restricted to in-frame clones and leaves out a portion. The table lists about 270,000 clones, around 90% of them singletons. Sequencing was carried out using peripheral blood. All receptors derive from a man between 60 and 70 years old who had recovered from COVID-19.

The genes are TRBV5-5 and TRBJ1-6; no reliable D call. V dropped 0 bases and J dropped 7 bases, with 8 bases sitting between them. Germline V gene lookup returns CDR1 SGHKS and CDR2 YYEKEE (reference sequence). There are 14 residues in the CDR3. CDR3 sequence: CASSLDRRNSPLHF. The CDR3, as DNA: TGTGCCAGCAGCTTGGACAGACGGAATTCACCCCTCCACTTT.

V gene TRBV6-5 combines with J gene TRBJ2-1; a weak D match, TRBD1 (6 bases). The V end lost 5 bases, the J end lost 2 bases, and 13 bases lay between the germline ends. The germline gives CDR1 MNHEY, CDR2 SVGAGI. The CDR3 sequence is 15 residues long. The CDR3: CASSTRGGPYNEQFF. DNA for the CDR3: TGTGCCAGCAGTACCAGGGGTGGGCCCTACAATGAGCAGTTCTTC.

This clone turned up a few times. This sequence joins TRBV7-6 and TRBJ2-7, with D maybe TRBD2 (6 bases). This CDR3 has 14 amino acids. Trimming left V 2 bases short and J 3 bases short, with 11 bases between. Germline V gene sequence: CDR1 SGHVS, CDR2 FNYEAQ. The CDR3: CASSLSGGVYEQYF. In nucleotides, the CDR3 is TGTGCCAGCAGCTTATCAGGCGGGGTCTACGAGCAGTACTTC.

The gene calls are TRBV6-5 and TRBJ2-2, with 11 bases matching TRBD2. There are 14 residues in the CDR3. CDR1 is MNHEY and CDR2 is SVGAGI in the germline V gene. V lost 6 bases to trimming and J lost 4 bases; unmatched junction nucleotides: 1. The CDR3 DNA reads TGTGCCAGCAGCGGGACTAGCGGCACCGGGGAGCTGTTTTTT. Translated: CASSGTSGTGELFF.

This rearrangement joins TRBV5-1 to TRBJ2-3; 9 bases line up with TRBD1. V shed 4 bases, J shed 4 bases, and the junction held 10 bases outside the gene matches. The germline gives CDR1 SGHRS, CDR2 YFSETQ. The CDR3 covers 16 residues. The CDR3 reads CASSVAQGAKADTQYF. The CDR3 DNA reads as TGCGCCAGCAGCGTCGCACAGGGGGCCAAAGCAGATACGCAGTATTTT.

This clone was counted a single time. The CDR3 protein is CSVDQVSYGYTF. The CDR3 DNA sequence: TGCAGCGTTGATCAGGTATCCTATGGCTACACCTTC. The chain joins TRBV29-1 to TRBJ1-2; D remains unclear. Between the trimmed V and J ends, which lost 3 bases and 4 bases, there was a span of 9 bases. CDR1 is SQVTM and CDR2 is ANQGSEA in the germline V gene. This CDR3 is 12 amino acids long.

This chain uses TRBV6-5 with TRBJ1-4; weak D call: TRBD1 (6 bases). The CDR3 spans 15 residues. V was clipped by 7 bases and J by 1 base, with 13 bases between them. Per the germline V gene, CDR1 is MNHEY and CDR2 is SVGAGI. The CDR3 reads CASTGQKLTNEKLFF. The CDR3 nucleotides read TGTGCCAGCACCGGACAGAAACTAACTAATGAAAAACTGTTTTTT.

For this clone: Other DNA sequences in this specimen translate into the identical CDR3. The CDR3 nucleotides read TGTGCCAGCACAACAGGGGGGTATGGCTACACCTTC. This sequence encodes CASTTGGYGYTF. The chain uses TRBV12-3 or TRBV12-4 and TRBJ1-2; TRBD1 aligns across 8 bases. V gave up 7 bases and J gave up 5 bases; unmatched junction bases: 3. This CDR3 spans 12 amino acids.

The chain links TRBV19 to TRBJ2-1, with 9 nucleotides matching TRBD1. J lost 5 bases, V lost 6 bases, and 8 bases had no gene match. The CDR3 runs 15 residues. Germline V lookup: CDR1 LNHDA, CDR2 SQIVND (reference sequence). CDR3 in amino acids: CASSGRDRDHNEQFF. The DNA for the CDR3 is TGTGCCAGTAGCGGAAGGGACAGGGACCACAATGAGCAGTTCTTC. The full variable domain, with the rest looked up from reference TRBV19 and TRBJ2-1, is DGGITQSPKYLFRKEGQNVTLSCEQNLNHDAMYWYRQDPGQGLRLIYYSQIVNDFQKGDIAEGYSVSREKKESFPLTVTSAQKNPTAFYLCASSGRDRDHNEQFFGPGTRLTVL.

The V gene is TRBV7-9, the J gene TRBJ2-3; the D gene is possibly TRBD1 (6 bases). The CDR3 loop spans 15 amino acids. Germline V gives CDR1 SEHNR, CDR2 FQNEAQ (reference sequence). V shed 10 bases and J shed 3 bases, with 20 bases lying between them. CDR3 in amino acids: CANVELDRGTDTQYF. CDR3 coding DNA: TGTGCCAACGTGGAATTGGACAGAGGTACAGATACGCAGTATTTT. The whole variable domain, filled in from reference TRBV7-9 and TRBJ2-3, reads DTGVSQNPRHKITKRGQNVTFRCDPISEHNRLYWYRQTLGQGPEFLTYFQNEAQLEKSRLLSDRFSAERPKGSFSTLEIQRTEQGDSAMYLCANVELDRGTDTQYFGPGTRLTVL.

The chain carries TRBV5-4 and TRBJ1-5; D gene unclear. The CDR3 length is 14 residues. The germline V gene encodes CDR1 SGHNT and CDR2 YYREEE (reference sequence). V gave up 4 bases and J gave up 10 bases, with 18 bases separating them. CDR3 in amino acids: CASSRTPSSNPQHF. Here the CDR3 DNA reads TGTGCCAGCAGCCGGACTCCCTCGAGTAACCCCCAGCATTTT.

The sample holds one count of this clone. The rearrangement links TRBV7-2 to TRBJ2-3, with 8 bases identical to TRBD1. The CDR3 is 13 amino acids. The junction had 0 bases not matched to a gene; V was cut back by 3 bases and J by 4 bases. The germline CDR1 and CDR2 sequences are SGHTA and FQGNSA. CDR3 amino acids: CASSFRGPDTQYF. CDR3 DNA: TGTGCCAGCAGCTTCAGGGGGCCAGATACGCAGTATTTT. Full variable domain (outside the CDR3, taken from reference TRBV7-2 and TRBJ2-3): GAGVSQSPSNKVTEKGKDVELRCDPISGHTALYWYRQSLGQGLEFLIYFQGNSAPDKSGLPSDRFSAERTGGSVSTLTIQRTQQEDSAVYLCASSFRGPDTQYFGPGTRLTVL.

Regarding this clone: This specimen includes other DNA sequences encoding the same CDR3. The rearrangement links TRBV5-1 to TRBJ1-1; 11 bases are shared with TRBD1. The CDR3 consists of 14 residues. The germline V gene has CDR1 SGHRS and CDR2 YFSETQ. The J segment lost 4 bases and the V segment lost 4 bases, leaving 3 bases of the junction unmatched. CDR3 region: CASSLGTGGTEAFF. The CDR3 region has the DNA TGCGCCAGCAGCCTGGGGACAGGGGGCACTGAAGCTTTCTTT.

This clone has a handful of counts. V is TRBV11-3 and J is TRBJ2-2, with D hard to call. The germline CDR1 and CDR2 sequences are SGHNT and YENEEA. The ends were cut back, 5 bases at V and 3 bases at J, with 10 bases in the middle. This CDR3 contains 14 residues. CDR3 amino acids: CASSPPGHTGELFF. Written as DNA, the CDR3 is TGTGCCAGCAGCCCACCTGGGCACACCGGGGAGCTGTTTTTT.

This chain links TRBV24-1 with TRBJ2-7, with a possible D match to TRBD1 (6 bases). The V and J ends lost 6 bases and 2 bases respectively, with 13 bases between them. CDR1 is KGHDR and CDR2 is SFDVKD in the germline V gene. The CDR3 is 14 residues long. DNA for the CDR3: TGTGCCACCAGTCGAGACGGACAGACCTACGAGCAGTACTTC. Its protein product is CATSRDGQTYEQYF.

The gene calls are TRBV9 and TRBJ2-3; 11 bases map to TRBD2. V was clipped by 4 bases and J by 5 bases; unmatched bases: 24. The germline V gene has CDR1 SGDLS and CDR2 YYNGEE. The CDR3 runs to 21 residues. CDR3 sequence reads: CASSPGGLAGGLRGAEDTQYF. CDR3 DNA: TGTGCCAGCAGCCCTGGGGGGCTAGCGGGGGGTCTACGAGGGGCCGAAGATACGCAGTATTTT.

The chain links TRBV21-1 to TRBJ2-5; the table assigns TRBD2, which was not confirmed against the DNA. TRBV21-1 is a pseudogene segment. The length of the CDR3 is 16 residues. The chain's CDR3 is CASSTSGGGHRETQYF. In DNA form, the CDR3 reads TGTGCCAGCAGCACGTCGGGTGGAGGGCATCGAGAGACCCAGTACTTC.

The rearrangement joins TRBV15 to TRBJ2-5; TRBD1 matches 8 bases. CDR1 and CDR2 (germline): LNHNV, YYDKDF (reference sequence). CDR3 size: 15 residues. V lost 0 bases, J lost 4 bases, and 4 bases stayed unmatched. DNA for the CDR3: TGTGCCACCAGCAGAGATTTCGACAGGGGAGAGACCCAGTACTTC. It codes for CATSRDFDRGETQYF.

This chain joins TRBV6-4 and TRBJ1-4; D might be TRBD1 (6 bases). The CDR3 is 14 amino acids. Deletions cut 2 bases from V and 7 bases from J, with 11 bases between. CDR1 MRHNA and CDR2 SNTAGT come from the germline V gene. CDR3 DNA sequence: TGTGCCAGCAGTGACGGCAGGGGTGGTGAAAAACTGTTTTTT. Encoded protein: CASSDGRGGEKLFF.

This chain connects TRBV7-9 to TRBJ1-5, with 8 bases matching TRBD1. Germline values: CDR1 SEHNR, CDR2 FQNEAQ (reference sequence). The CDR3 is made up of 15 amino acids. V lost 4 bases to trimming and J lost 2 bases; unmatched junction nucleotides: 4. This CDR3 reads CASSSDRVGNQPQHF. The CDR3 nucleotides read TGTGCCAGCAGCTCGGACAGGGTGGGCAATCAGCCCCAGCATTTT.

V and J are TRBV9 and TRBJ2-5, with 12 bases lining up with TRBD1. CDR3 length equals 17 residues. Trimming at V came to 0 bases and at J to 5 bases, leaving 8 bases not matched to a gene. CDR1 and CDR2 (germline): SGDLS, YYNGEE. Here the CDR3 reads CASSVGFGDRGRETQYF. The CDR3 DNA reads TGTGCCAGCAGCGTAGGCTTTGGGGACAGGGGGCGTGAGACCCAGTACTTC.

This clone has a handful of counts. The chain links TRBV4-1 to TRBJ1-1; D unclear. There are 19 residues in the CDR3. In germline, CDR1 is MGHRA, CDR2 YSYEKL. Trimming pared 1 base from V and 4 bases from J, leaving 25 bases between. The CDR3 DNA is TGCGCCAGCAGCCAAGTAAAGTCAGGTATTAGAGCCTCGAGCACTGAAGCTTTCTTT. Its protein is CASSQVKSGIRASSTEAFF.

The chain carries TRBV15 and TRBJ1-4; 9 nucleotides line up with TRBD1. This CDR3 has 14 amino acids. The trim removed 3 bases at V and 6 bases at J, leaving 2 bases unmatched. CDR1 is LNHNV, CDR2 YYDKDF, per germline (reference sequence). Here the CDR3 DNA reads TGTGCCACCAGCAGGGACAGGGGTCATGAAAAACTGTTTTTT. It codes for CATSRDRGHEKLFF.

The chain carries TRBV11-2 and TRBJ1-5, with D possibly being TRBD1 (5 bases). Germline V gives CDR1 SGHAT, CDR2 FQNNGV. The CDR3 spans 15 residues. With 5 bases removed from V and 7 bases from J, the gap between germline ends came to 18 bases. The CDR3 bases are TGTGCCAGCAGCCCCAGTACGGGGGGAAGACAGCCCCAGCATTTT. Translation: CASSPSTGGRQPQHF.

The chain combines TRBV6-5 with TRBJ2-7; 8 nucleotides line up with TRBD1. V lost 0 bases, J lost 3 bases, and 4 bases stayed unmatched. This CDR3 contains 15 residues. CDR1 MNHEY and CDR2 SVGAGI come from the germline V gene. The CDR3 region is CASSYSRGLGYEQYF. In DNA, the CDR3 is TGTGCCAGCAGTTACTCCAGGGGGCTTGGCTACGAGCAGTACTTC.

The chain joins TRBV7-9 to TRBJ1-6, with D perhaps matching TRBD1 (5 bases). V was shortened by 2 bases and J by 5 bases, with 10 bases between the two germline ends. CDR1 and CDR2 (germline): SEHNR, FQNEAQ (reference sequence). This CDR3 has 15 amino acids. The CDR3 DNA is TGTGCCAGCAGCTTAATACGGGGGAATAATTCACCCCTCCACTTT. Amino acid sequence: CASSLIRGNNSPLHF.

The chain carries TRBV18 and TRBJ1-4; D remains unclear. Trimming stripped 8 bases from V and 2 bases from J, with 15 bases between. Per germline, CDR1 KGHSH and CDR2 LQKENI. The CDR3 consists of 15 residues. The CDR3 bases are TGTGCCAGCGCTCCGCTAATGGTCACTAATGAAAAACTGTTTTTT. Translation: CASAPLMVTNEKLFF. Full variable domain (remainder filled in from reference TRBV18 and TRBJ1-4): NAGVMQNPRHLVRRRGQEARLRCSPMKGHSHVYWYRQLPEEGLKFMVYLQKENIIDESGMPKERFSAEFPKEGPSILRIQQVVRGDSAAYFCASAPLMVTNEKLFFGSGTQLSVL.